This T cell receptor (beta chain) was profiled in a study of blood T cells in healthy people across ages (dated by TCRdb to the mid-2010s). A note on the overall study: In model experiments, template switching captured about one uniquely barcoded TCR beta cDNA molecule for every two T cells. To track age-related changes in TCR beta repertoire diversity, the study relied on deep sequencing normalized with unique cDNA molecular identifiers. The donors were divided into four age groups: young (average around 15 years), middle-aged (about 40), aged (around 67) and long-lived (roughly 82). To avoid experimental bias, donors of different ages were randomly spread across the sequencing lanes. For two donors (one aged 18 to 29 and one aged 80 or older), the study analyzed two additional independent replicas of 1 million unique cDNA reads from the same blood draw.

With regard to this clonotype: The clone's antigen remains unknown. No clone much larger than this one lies a single base away; base qualities are absent.

The receptor library was made with 5' RACE. Sequenced using an Illumina HiSeq 2500. A second about 7 to 12 cycle PCR used a sample-barcoded 5' primer and a J-beta primer mix. Each TCR beta cDNA molecule received a unique molecular identifier from a template-switch 5' adaptor carrying 12 random nucleotides. At least 2.5 million CDR3-containing paired-end reads were obtained from each sample. All of the RNA was converted into first-strand cDNA using the Mint cDNA synthesis kit, with a TRBC-specific oligonucleotide serving as the primer. All cDNA was treated with uracil-DNA glycosylase and then went through a first 18-cycle PCR with the universal primers M1SS and BC2_uni_R. On the authors' methods: Each sample was normalized by randomly selecting 1 million high-quality reads, each carrying a distinct molecular identifier. Instead of being binned into consensus sequences, reads that shared molecular identifiers were thrown out. MiTCR, with a Q25 quality threshold and the strictest error-elimination algorithm, was used for CDR3 identification, clonotype clustering and error correction. A nonparametric unseen species model with Euler transformation was used to estimate lower-bound total TCR beta diversity. TCRdb took the public reads, trimmed them with fastp at Q25, ran MiXCR for clone calling and kept in-frame beta chains. One record per CDR3 amino acid sequence lists the most common genes and DNA. These V and J calls rely on TCRdb rather than the paper's analysis. In this sample the table shows more than 650,000 distinct CDR3 sequences, about 53% of which occur a single time. Approximately 40% of the sample goes to the ten largest clones.

CDR1 and CDR2 (SGHDT, YYEEEE) derive from the germline V gene. V and J lose 2 bases and 1 base, and a span of 9 bases separates them. From the cysteine through the phenylalanine, the CDR3 covers 15 amino acids. Only the CDR3 DNA is retained, 45 bases long and in frame from the first base. Systemically healthy Caucasian individuals from Russia, some 40 in total and aged roughly 6 to 100 years, were included as donors. Ten milliliters of peripheral blood were drawn from each donor into EDTA-treated Vacutainer tubes. PBMCs were isolated by Ficoll-Paque density-gradient centrifugation, with at least 6.5 million obtained per sample. Trizol reagent was used to extract total RNA from PBMCs, with at least 5.5 micrograms per sample. Naive CD45RAhigh/CD27high T cell percentages were measured by flow cytometry on a PBMC aliquot from every donor. Points the paper makes about the study in general: Total diversity estimates from one million sequenced T cells were considered lower bounds and underestimates. Observed TCR beta diversity correlated strongly with the percentage of naive T cells measured by flow cytometry. Donor CMV infection status was unknown, potentially confounding age-related changes in expanded clonotypes. Since profiling was done on bulk unsorted PBMCs, naive and antigen-experienced compartments could not be conclusively compared. Compared with the aged group, the long-lived group had more naive CD4+ T cells, fewer expanded clones and increased TCR diversity, a pattern suggesting age selection. As age increased, observed TCR beta diversity per million T cells dropped in a roughly linear way, and a significant reduction was already evident by age roughly 36.

The source material was blood. The chain uses TRBV5-6 and TRBJ2-2, with TRBD2 as a weak D call on 6 bases. The sequence came from a man aged 80 or over in good health. The DNA is TGTGCCAGCAGCTTCACCGGGGGGAACACCGGGGAGCTGTTTTTT. Its protein is CASSFTGGNTGELFF. This CDR3, with the reference TRBV5-6 and TRBJ2-2 proteins standing in past its ends, gives the full variable domain DAGVTQSPTHLIKTRGQQVTLRCSPKSGHDTVSWYQQALGQGPQFIFQYYEEEERQRGNFPDRFSGHQFPNYSSELNVNALLLGDSALYLCASSFTGGNTGELFFGEGSRLTVL.